This T cell receptor (beta chain) is drawn from a study of blood T cell repertoires in COVID-19. This clone was recorded only once. Clinical histories supplied by participants themselves formed the basis of cohort assignment. As processed by the authors: It was from reference gene primer amplification that nucleated cell counts were estimated. Assay used: immunoSEQ multiplex PCR; TCRdb lists only in-frame clones, some missing. That table furnishes V, J and clone size, whereas the DNA furnished D and trimming. The data hold some 170,000 clones, with 80% to 90% observed a single time. There are 13 residues in the CDR3. The germline V gene encodes CDR1 MNHEY and CDR2 SVGAGI. V was clipped by 6 bases and J by 7 bases; unmatched bases: 6.

Sequencing was carried out using PBMCs or T cells enriched from blood (not recorded which). The source is a middle-aged man who had recovered from COVID-19. The chain employs TRBV6-5 and TRBJ1-1; 9 nucleotides line up with TRBD1. The chain's CDR3 is CASRRRQGVEAFF. CDR3 DNA sequence: TGTGCCAGCAGACGCAGACAGGGGGTTGAAGCTTTCTTT.